These 20 T cell receptor beta chains came from one sample sequenced in a study of spatial heterogeneity in lung cancer. Study outcomes and limitations: Tumoral mutation counts were tracked by counts of expanded intratumoral alpha and beta TCRs.

This sample's time point: sample taken at primary tumor resection. Each CDR3 protein is one row after TCRdb ran MiXCR on the 5' RACE reads. The table records about 13,000 distinct CDR3 sequences, under 4% of them present only once. Antigens for these TCRs are unknown. Sequences were derived from lung tumor tissue, sampled at surgery. These receptors all come from a male donor with early-stage non-small cell lung cancer.

This clonotype counts as medium-sized. This rearrangement joins TRBV2 to TRBJ2-2, with no clear D. The CDR3 is 16 residues long. Looked up from germline, CDR1 is SNHLY and CDR2 is FYNNEI. V was pared by 6 bases and J by 2 bases, with 16 bases between. DNA for the CDR3: TGTGCCAGCAGAGCTTACTCTTACGGTAACACCGGGGAGCTGTTTTTT. The encoded protein is CASRAYSYGNTGELFF. The variable domain in full, with the rest retrieved from reference TRBV2 and TRBJ2-2, is EPEVTQTPSHQVTQMGQEVILRCVPISNHLYFYWYRQILGQKVEFLVSFYNNEISEKSEIFDDQFSVERPDGSNFTLKIRSTKLEDSAMYFCASRAYSYGNTGELFFGEGSRLTVL.

This clonotype was seen repeatedly, ten times or more. The chain combines TRBV20-1 with TRBJ2-1; 13 bases agree with TRBD2. The CDR3 is 18 amino acids. The V gene's germline CDR1 is DFQATT and CDR2 SNEGSKA (reference sequence). J lost 1 base, V lost 7 bases, and 13 bases had no gene match. The CDR3 loop reads CSVKPGLAGKISYNEQFF. CDR3 in DNA: TGCAGTGTTAAACCGGGACTAGCGGGGAAGATTTCCTACAATGAGCAGTTCTTC.

Many counts were recorded for this clonotype. The V and J genes are TRBV3-1 and TRBJ2-1; tentative D call: TRBD1 (6 bases). Germline CDR1 and CDR2: LGHDT and YNNKEL (reference sequence). V was clipped by 5 bases and J by 6 bases, with 14 bases between them. The CDR3 loop spans 14 amino acids. The chain's CDR3 is CASSANHRVNEQFF. CDR3 coding DNA: TGTGCCAGCAGCGCTAATCACAGGGTCAATGAGCAGTTCTTC.

V gene TRBV10-2 combines with J gene TRBJ1-6; TRBD1 agrees at 8 bases. The CDR3 spans 13 residues. Trimming took 7 bases from V and 7 from J; bases not matched to a gene: 3. Germline assignment: CDR1 WSHSY and CDR2 SAAADI. For the CDR3, the DNA is TGCGCCAGCATCACAGGGGGAAATTCACCCCTCCACTTT. It yields the protein CASITGGNSPLHF.

This clonotype was seen many times. This rearrangement joins TRBV20-1 to TRBJ2-7; D may be TRBD1 (6 bases). In germline, CDR1 is DFQATT, CDR2 SNEGSKA (reference sequence). Trimming took off 6 bases at V and 1 base at J, with 16 bases between the two ends. There are 14 residues in the CDR3. CDR3 sequence (DNA): TGCAGTGCCGCCGGGACACGACAGTCCTACGAGCAGTACTTC. Its translation: CSAAGTRQSYEQYF.

This clonotype was detected many times. The rearrangement links TRBV7-2 to TRBJ2-1, with no clear D. Germline CDR1 and CDR2: SGHTA and FQGNSA. This CDR3 comprises 14 residues. V was trimmed by 1 base and J by 1 base, leaving 5 bases between them. Here the CDR3 reads CASSLDFSYNEQFF. CDR3 coding DNA: TGTGCCAGCAGCTTAGATTTTTCCTACAATGAGCAGTTCTTC.

This clonotype was found many times. V and J are TRBV12-3 or TRBV12-4 and TRBJ1-1; TRBD1 matches at 7 bases. This CDR3 has 12 residues. The V gene end was trimmed by 4 bases and the J gene end by 8 bases; junction bases not matched to a gene: 4. The CDR3 bases are TGTGCCAGCAGTTCGACAGGGCCCGAAGCTTTCTTT. It encodes CASSSTGPEAFF.

By its share, this clonotype is medium-sized. CDR3 loop: CSALDNQETQYF. CDR3 sequence (DNA): TGCAGTGCTCTGGACAATCAAGAGACCCAGTACTTC. The chain couples TRBV20-1 to TRBJ2-5; D perhaps matches TRBD1 (5 bases). With 5 bases removed from V and 2 bases from J, the gap between germline ends came to 9 bases. Per the germline V gene, CDR1 is DFQATT and CDR2 is SNEGSKA (reference sequence). This CDR3 has 12 residues.

On this clonotype itself: This may stem from a read error, because a much larger clone lies one nucleotide away. The rearrangement uses TRBV2 and TRBJ1-2, with no clear D. Germline V gene lookup returns CDR1 SNHLY and CDR2 FYNNEI. The CDR3 covers 10 residues. The CDR3, as DNA: TGTGCCGTCACTTGGGATGGCTACCCCTTC. Its translation: CAVTWDGYPF.

The table lists this clonotype with many counts. The J gene is TRBJ1-2, the V gene TRBV6-5; 8 nucleotides agree with TRBD1. The CDR3 has 14 residues. V shed 2 bases, J shed 5 bases, and the junction held 4 bases outside the gene matches. Germline CDR1 MNHEY, CDR2 SVGAGI. For the CDR3, the DNA is TGTGCCAGCAGTTACAGGGGGACAGGTTATGGCTACACCTTC. Translating it yields CASSYRGTGYGYTF.

There are a few counts of this clonotype. This may arise from a read error, as a much more abundant clone is one base away. The rearrangement joins TRBV7-9 to TRBJ1-5, with D unresolved. V was cut by 3 bases and J by 7 bases, with 7 bases left in between. This CDR3 has 12 amino acids. Germline V gene sequence: CDR1 SEHNR, CDR2 FQNEAQ (reference sequence). The CDR3 DNA reads TGTGCCAGCAGCTTTGAGTTCCAGCCCCAGCATTTT. Its translation: CASSFEFQPQHF. Looking up the rest from reference TRBV7-9 and TRBJ1-5 gives the full variable domain: DTGVSQNPRHKITKRGQNVTFRCDPISEHNRLYWYRQTLGQGPEFLTYFQNEAQLEKSRLLSDRFSAERPKGSFSTLEIQRTEQGDSAMYLCASSFEFQPQHFGDGTRLSIL.

In its sample, this clonotype was seen many times. Given a much more abundant clone one base away, this may be a read error. The CDR3 loop reads CASSPGPSGGDTF. The CDR3 DNA follows: TGTGCCAGCAGTCCGGGACCCTCCGGTGGCGACACCTTC. V usage is TRBV7-8 and J usage is TRBJ1-2; a weak D match, TRBD1 (5 bases). Germline CDR1 and CDR2: SGHVS and FQNEAQ. The CDR3 is 13 residues long.

This clonotype was detected many times. The V and J genes are TRBV28 and TRBJ2-4; D gene ambiguous. Trimming took 6 bases from V and 1 from J, leaving 13 bases between them. The CDR3 consists of 15 residues. CDR1 and CDR2 from the germline V gene are MDHEN and SYDVKM. The CDR3 bases are TGTGCCAGCAGCCCACGACCGCCCGCCAAAAACATTCAGTACTTC. Protein: CASSPRPPAKNIQYF.

This clonotype was recorded at least ten times. J is TRBJ2-1 and V is TRBV12-3 or TRBV12-4; 11 bases agree with TRBD2. The CDR3 has 15 amino acids. J gave up 7 bases and V 5 bases, and 7 bases lay outside the gene matches. The CDR3 is CASSHGLAGSNEQFF. The CDR3 DNA reads TGTGCCAGCAGTCATGGACTAGCGGGTTCGAATGAGCAGTTCTTC.

This clonotype was seen a handful of times. The chain has TRBV7-2 and TRBJ2-6, with a tentative D call TRBD1 (6 bases). The germline CDR1 and CDR2 sequences are SGHTA and FQGNSA. The V end was cut by 5 bases, the J end by 2 bases, with 16 bases between. The CDR3 runs 17 residues. The CDR3 DNA follows: TGTGCCAGCAGCCCCAATACAGGGATCACTGGGGCCAACGTCCTGACTTTC. It specifies CASSPNTGITGANVLTF.

This clonotype was picked up many times. V is TRBV20-1 and J is TRBJ1-1; D gene uncertain. The CDR3 covers 12 residues. V dropped 3 bases and J dropped 5 bases, with 10 bases sitting between them. The germline V gene encodes CDR1 DFQATT and CDR2 SNEGSKA (reference sequence). CDR3: CSASKGQTEAFF. CDR3 bases: TGCAGTGCTAGTAAGGGCCAGACTGAAGCTTTCTTT.

Ten or more counts support this clonotype. The chain employs TRBV25-1 and TRBJ2-7; D possibly matches TRBD1 or TRBD2 (5 bases each). CDR3 length: 16 residues. Per germline, CDR1 MGHDK and CDR2 SYGVNS. The V and J ends lost 2 bases and 1 base respectively, with 15 bases between them. The CDR3 DNA follows: TGTGCCAGCAGTGAAGGGTGGGGGACCCCTTCCTACGAGCAGTACTTC. Translating gives CASSEGWGTPSYEQYF.

This clonotype has at least ten counts. The J gene is TRBJ2-7, the V gene TRBV29-1; 7 bases match TRBD2. Unmatched junction bases numbered 6, after V lost 5 bases and J lost 2 bases. The CDR3 covers 13 residues. Germline V gene lookup returns CDR1 SQVTM and CDR2 ANQGSEA. CDR3 nucleotides: TGCAGCGTTTCCGGCCGGGGGGCCTACGAGCAGTACTTC. The encoded protein is CSVSGRGAYEQYF.

By sample share, this clonotype is medium-sized. In DNA, the CDR3 is TGCGCCAGCAGCCCGCTAGGACAGGGGAGCAACGAGCAGTACTTC. Translating it yields CASSPLGQGSNEQYF. The chain carries TRBV5-1 and TRBJ2-7; 9 bases fit TRBD1. Germline CDR1 is SGHRS and CDR2 is YFSETQ. The CDR3 totals 15 residues. V was clipped by 4 bases and J by 5 bases; unmatched bases: 10.

This clonotype was counted many times. The chain links TRBV12-3 or TRBV12-4 to TRBJ2-3; 11 nucleotides line up with TRBD2. The V segment lost 1 base and the J segment 1 base; nucleotides outside the gene matches: 4. The CDR3 spans 17 residues. The CDR3 DNA is TGTGCCAGCAGTTTAGACATAGCGGGAGGGGGCACAGATACGCAGTATTTT. Translating gives CASSLDIAGGGTDTQYF.